This T cell receptor beta chain originates from a study of blood T cell repertoires in COVID-19. Data came from immunoSEQ multiplex PCR; TCRdb stores just in-frame clones and leaves some out. Here the sample spans some 320,000 clones, approximately 87% being singletons. Trimming removed 9 bases from V and 2 bases from J, with 12 bases in between. There are 13 residues in the CDR3. Germline V lookup: CDR1 KGHDR, CDR2 SFDVKD. This TCR came from a woman in her forties or fifties who had recovered from COVID-19. This chain links TRBV24-1 with TRBJ2-5, with D possibly TRBD2 on 6 matching bases. Sequencing was done on a sample of peripheral blood. CDR3 sequence (DNA): TGTGCCACCCGCGGGGCCGGTCAAGAGACCCAGTACTTC. The encoded protein is CATRGAGQETQYF.